The clone carrying this T cell receptor (beta chain) appeared a few times. Antigen specificity is unknown. Per germline, CDR1 MDHEN and CDR2 SYDVKM. There are 17 residues in the CDR3. The entry originates in a study of post-analysis software for immune sequencing data. Whole-study findings and limits: Patients showed TRBV5-6, TRBV5-1 and TRBV20-1 among five TRBV segments more frequent than in controls.

Unique molecular identifiers featured in each of the TCR beta cDNA libraries. The yield from around 1 to 10 million T cells was around 500,000 cDNA molecules in total. Each CDR3 protein gets one entry after TCRdb re-called the PCR reads with MiXCR. The sample includes approximately 730,000 distinct CDR3 sequences, under 60% of them seen just once. The chain is built from TRBV28 and TRBJ2-7, with D tentatively TRBD1 or TRBD2 (5 bases each). The end of the DNA aligns better with TRBJ2-5, so the J call may be wrong. Material for sequencing was blood. The clonotype was recovered from a girl aged 10 to 17 with multiple sclerosis. The CDR3, as DNA: TGTGCCAGCAGTCCCTCCCGGGGCGGGCGCGTCTTTGAGACCCAGTACTTC. This codes for CASSPSRGGRVFETQYF.